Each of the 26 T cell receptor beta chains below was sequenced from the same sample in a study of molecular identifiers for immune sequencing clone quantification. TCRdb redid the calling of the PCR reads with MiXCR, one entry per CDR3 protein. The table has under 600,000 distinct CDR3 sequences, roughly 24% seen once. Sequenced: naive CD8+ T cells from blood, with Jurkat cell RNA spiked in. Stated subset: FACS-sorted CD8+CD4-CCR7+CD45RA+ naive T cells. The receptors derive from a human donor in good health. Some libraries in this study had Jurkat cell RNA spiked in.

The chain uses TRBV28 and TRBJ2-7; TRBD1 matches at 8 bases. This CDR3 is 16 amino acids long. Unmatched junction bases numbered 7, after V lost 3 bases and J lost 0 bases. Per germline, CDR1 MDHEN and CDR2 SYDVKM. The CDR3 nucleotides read TGTGCCAGCAGTTTTGCGACAGGGGATTACTCCTACGAGCAGTACTTC. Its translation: CASSFATGDYSYEQYF.

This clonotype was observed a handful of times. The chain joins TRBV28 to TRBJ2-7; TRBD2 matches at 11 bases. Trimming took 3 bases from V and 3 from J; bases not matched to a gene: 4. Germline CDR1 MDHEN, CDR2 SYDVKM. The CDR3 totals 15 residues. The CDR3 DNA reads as TGTGCCAGCAGTTTTCGGGGGACTAGCGGCTACGAGCAGTACTTC. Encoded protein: CASSFRGTSGYEQYF.

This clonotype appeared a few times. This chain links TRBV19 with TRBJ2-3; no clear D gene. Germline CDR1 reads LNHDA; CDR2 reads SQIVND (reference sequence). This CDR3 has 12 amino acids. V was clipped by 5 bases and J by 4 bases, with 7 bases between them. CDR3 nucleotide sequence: TGTGCCAGTAGTTTCGCGGCAGATACGCAGTATTTT. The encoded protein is CASSFAADTQYF.

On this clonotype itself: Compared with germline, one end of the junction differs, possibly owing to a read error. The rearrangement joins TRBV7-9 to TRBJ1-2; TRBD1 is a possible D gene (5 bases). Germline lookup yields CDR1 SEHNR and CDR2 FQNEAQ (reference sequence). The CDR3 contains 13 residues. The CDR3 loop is CASSSTEDYDYTF. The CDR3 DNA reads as TGTGCCAGCAGCTCGACAGAGGACTATGACTACACCTTC.

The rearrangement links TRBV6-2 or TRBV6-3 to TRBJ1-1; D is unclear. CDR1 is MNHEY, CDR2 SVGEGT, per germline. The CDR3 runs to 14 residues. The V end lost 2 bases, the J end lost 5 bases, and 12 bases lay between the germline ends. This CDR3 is CASSYTEGKTEAFF. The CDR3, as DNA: TGTGCCAGCAGTTACACAGAGGGAAAAACTGAAGCTTTCTTT.

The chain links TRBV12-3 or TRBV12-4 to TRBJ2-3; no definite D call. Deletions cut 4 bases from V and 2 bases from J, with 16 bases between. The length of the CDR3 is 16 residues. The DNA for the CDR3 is TGTGCCAGCAGTTCTCCCTCGGCTACCTACACAGATACGCAGTATTTT. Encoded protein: CASSSPSATYTDTQYF.

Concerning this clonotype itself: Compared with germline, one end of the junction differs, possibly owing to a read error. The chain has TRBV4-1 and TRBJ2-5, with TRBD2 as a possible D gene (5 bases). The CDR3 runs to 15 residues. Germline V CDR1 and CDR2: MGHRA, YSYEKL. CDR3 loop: CARSLTILRQETQYF. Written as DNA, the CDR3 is TGCGCCCGCAGCCTGACTATCCTAAGACAAGAGACCCAGTACTTC.

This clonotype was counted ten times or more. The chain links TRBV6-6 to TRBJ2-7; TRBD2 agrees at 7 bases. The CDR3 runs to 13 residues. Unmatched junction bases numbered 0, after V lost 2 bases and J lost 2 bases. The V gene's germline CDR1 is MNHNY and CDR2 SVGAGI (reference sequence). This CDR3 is CASSYTSAYEQYF. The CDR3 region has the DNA TGTGCCAGCAGTTACACTAGCGCCTACGAGCAGTACTTC.

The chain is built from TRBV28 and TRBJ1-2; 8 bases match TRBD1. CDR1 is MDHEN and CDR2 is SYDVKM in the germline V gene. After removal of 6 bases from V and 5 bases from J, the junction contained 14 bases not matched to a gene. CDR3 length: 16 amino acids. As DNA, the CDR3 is TGTGCCAGCAGCCAAACAGGGGGAACGCACGCGTATGGCTACACCTTC. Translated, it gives CASSQTGGTHAYGYTF.

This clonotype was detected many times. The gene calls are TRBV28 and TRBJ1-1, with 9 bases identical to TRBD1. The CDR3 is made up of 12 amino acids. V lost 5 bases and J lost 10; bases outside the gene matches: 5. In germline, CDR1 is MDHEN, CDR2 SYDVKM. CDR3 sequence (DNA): TGTGCCAGCAGTCCTTACAGGGGGCGAGCTTTCTTT. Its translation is CASSPYRGRAFF.

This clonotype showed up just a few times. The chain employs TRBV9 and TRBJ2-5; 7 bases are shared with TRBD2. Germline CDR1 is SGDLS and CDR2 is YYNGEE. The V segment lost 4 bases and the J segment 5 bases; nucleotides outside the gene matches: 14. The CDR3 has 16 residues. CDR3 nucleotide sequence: TGTGCCAGCAGCTCAACCCACGGGGAGGGCCTCGAGACCCAGTACTTC. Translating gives CASSSTHGEGLETQYF.

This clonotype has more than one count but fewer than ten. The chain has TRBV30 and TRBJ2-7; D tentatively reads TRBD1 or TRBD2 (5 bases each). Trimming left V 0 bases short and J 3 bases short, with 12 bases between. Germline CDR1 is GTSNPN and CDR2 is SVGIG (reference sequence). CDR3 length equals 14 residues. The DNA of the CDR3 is TGTGCCTGGAGTGTAGCCAGTGGGGGCTACGAGCAGTACTTC. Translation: CAWSVASGGYEQYF.

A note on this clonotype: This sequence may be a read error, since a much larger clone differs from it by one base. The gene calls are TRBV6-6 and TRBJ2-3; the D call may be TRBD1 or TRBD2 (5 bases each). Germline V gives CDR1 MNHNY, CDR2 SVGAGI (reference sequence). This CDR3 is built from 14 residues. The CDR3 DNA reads TGTGCCAGCAGTCTGTCGGGGCGTACAGATACGCGGTATTTT. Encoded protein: CASSLSGRTDTRYF.

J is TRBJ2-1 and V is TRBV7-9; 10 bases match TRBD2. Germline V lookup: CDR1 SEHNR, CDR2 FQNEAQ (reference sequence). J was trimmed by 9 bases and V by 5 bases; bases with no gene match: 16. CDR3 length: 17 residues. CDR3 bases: TGTGCCAGCAGCCCCAAACGAATAGCGGGAGGCGTACCTGAGCAGTTCTTC. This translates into CASSPKRIAGGVPEQFF.

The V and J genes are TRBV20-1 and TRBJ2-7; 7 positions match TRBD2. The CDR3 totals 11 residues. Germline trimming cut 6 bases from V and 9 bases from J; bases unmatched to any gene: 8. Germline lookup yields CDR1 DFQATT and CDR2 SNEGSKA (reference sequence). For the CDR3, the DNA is TGCAGTGCCCGAAGGGAGGGGTGGCAGTACTTC. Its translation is CSARREGWQYF.

The CDR3 region has the DNA TGTGCCAGCAGTGAATCCGACAGCGACTACAATGAGCAGTTCTTC. It yields the protein CASSESDSDYNEQFF. V usage is TRBV25-1 and J usage is TRBJ2-1; the D gene is possibly TRBD1 (5 bases). This CDR3 is built from 15 residues. The V end was cut by 1 base, the J end by 3 bases, with 10 bases between. Germline CDR1 is MGHDK and CDR2 is SYGVNS.

The CDR3 DNA reads TGTGCCAGCAGTTACCAACAGGGGCTCACTGAAGCTTTCTTT. Its translation: CASSYQQGLTEAFF. The J gene is TRBJ1-1, the V gene TRBV6-5; 7 bases are shared with TRBD1. The trim removed 2 bases at V and 4 bases at J, leaving 4 bases unmatched. The germline CDR1 and CDR2 sequences are MNHEY and SVGAGI. The CDR3 is 14 amino acids.

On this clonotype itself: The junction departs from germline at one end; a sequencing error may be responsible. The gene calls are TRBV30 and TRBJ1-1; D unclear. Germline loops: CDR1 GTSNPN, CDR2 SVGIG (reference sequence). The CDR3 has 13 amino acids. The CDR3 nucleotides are TGTGCCCGGAGTCCATACATCAAAACTGAAGCTTTCTTT. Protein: CARSPYIKTEAFF.

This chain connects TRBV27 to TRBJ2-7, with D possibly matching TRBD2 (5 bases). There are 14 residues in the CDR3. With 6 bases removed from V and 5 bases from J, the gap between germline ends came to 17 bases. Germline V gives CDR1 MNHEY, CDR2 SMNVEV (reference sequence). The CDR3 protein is CASSPAGRSDEQYF. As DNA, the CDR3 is TGTGCCAGCAGCCCCGCGGGCAGGAGTGACGAGCAGTACTTC.

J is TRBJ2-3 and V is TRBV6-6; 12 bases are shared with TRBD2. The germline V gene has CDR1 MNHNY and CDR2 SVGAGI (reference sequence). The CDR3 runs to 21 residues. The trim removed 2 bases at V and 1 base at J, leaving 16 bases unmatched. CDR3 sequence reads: CASSYAGTVLAGGRGTDTQYF. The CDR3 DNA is TGTGCCAGCAGTTACGCAGGGACAGTTCTAGCGGGAGGGCGGGGCACAGATACGCAGTATTTT.

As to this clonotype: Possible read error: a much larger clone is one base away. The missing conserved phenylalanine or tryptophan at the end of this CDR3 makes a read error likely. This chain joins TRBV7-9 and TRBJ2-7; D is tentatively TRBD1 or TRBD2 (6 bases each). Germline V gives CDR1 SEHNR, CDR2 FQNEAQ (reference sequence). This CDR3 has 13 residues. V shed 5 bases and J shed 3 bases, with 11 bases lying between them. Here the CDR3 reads CASSHKGGYEQYL. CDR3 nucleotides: TGTGCCAGCAGCCATAAGGGGGGCTACGAGCAGTACCTC.

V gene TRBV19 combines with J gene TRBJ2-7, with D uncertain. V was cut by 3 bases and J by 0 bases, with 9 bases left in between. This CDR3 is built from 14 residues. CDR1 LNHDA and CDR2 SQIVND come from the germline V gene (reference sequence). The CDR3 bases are TGTGCCAGTAGTATGAGTTCTGGCTCCTACGAGCAGTACTTC. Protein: CASSMSSGSYEQYF.

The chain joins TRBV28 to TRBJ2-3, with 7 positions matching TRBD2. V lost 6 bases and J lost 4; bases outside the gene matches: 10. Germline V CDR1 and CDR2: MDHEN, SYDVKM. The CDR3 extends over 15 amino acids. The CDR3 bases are TGTGCCAGCAGCACAGAGACTAGCAGAGCAGATACGCAGTATTTT. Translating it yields CASSTETSRADTQYF.

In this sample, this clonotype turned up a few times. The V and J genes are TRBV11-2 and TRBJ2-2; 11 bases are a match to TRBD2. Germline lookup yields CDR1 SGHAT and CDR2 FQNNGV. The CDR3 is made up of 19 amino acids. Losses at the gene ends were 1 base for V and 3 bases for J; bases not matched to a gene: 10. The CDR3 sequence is CASSLGFGLAGGHTGELFF. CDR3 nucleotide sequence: TGTGCCAGCAGCTTAGGATTTGGGCTAGCGGGAGGCCACACCGGGGAGCTGTTTTTT.

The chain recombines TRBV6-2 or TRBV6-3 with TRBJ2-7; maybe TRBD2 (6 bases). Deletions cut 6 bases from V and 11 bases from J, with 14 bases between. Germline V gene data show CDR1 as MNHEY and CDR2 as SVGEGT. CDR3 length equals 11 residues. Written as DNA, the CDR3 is TGTGCCAGCAGCTACGGGGAGGAAAAGTACTTC. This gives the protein CASSYGEEKYF.

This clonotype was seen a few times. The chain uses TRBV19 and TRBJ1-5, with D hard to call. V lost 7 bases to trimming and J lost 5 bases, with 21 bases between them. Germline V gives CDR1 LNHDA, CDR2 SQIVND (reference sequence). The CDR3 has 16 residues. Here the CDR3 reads CASNTDAKSNYQPQHF. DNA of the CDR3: TGTGCCAGTAATACCGACGCTAAGTCCAATTATCAGCCCCAGCATTTT.